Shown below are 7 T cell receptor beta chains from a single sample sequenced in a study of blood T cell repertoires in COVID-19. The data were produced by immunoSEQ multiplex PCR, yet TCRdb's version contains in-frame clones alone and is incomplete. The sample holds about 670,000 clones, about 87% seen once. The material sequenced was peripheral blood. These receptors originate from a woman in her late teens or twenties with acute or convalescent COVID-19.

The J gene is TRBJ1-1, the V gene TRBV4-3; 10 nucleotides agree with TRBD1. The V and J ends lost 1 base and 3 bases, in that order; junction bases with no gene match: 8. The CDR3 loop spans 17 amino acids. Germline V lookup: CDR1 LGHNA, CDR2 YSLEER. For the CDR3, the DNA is TGCGCCAGCAGCCAAGGAAACCGGGACAGGGGACACACTGAAGCTTTCTTT. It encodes CASSQGNRDRGHTEAFF.

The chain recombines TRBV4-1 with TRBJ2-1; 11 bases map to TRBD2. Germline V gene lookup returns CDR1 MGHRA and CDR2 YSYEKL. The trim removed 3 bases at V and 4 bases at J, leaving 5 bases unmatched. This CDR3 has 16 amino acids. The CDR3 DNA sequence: TGCGCCAGCAGCCATGTAGCTAGCGGGGGGTACAATGAGCAGTTCTTC. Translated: CASSHVASGGYNEQFF.

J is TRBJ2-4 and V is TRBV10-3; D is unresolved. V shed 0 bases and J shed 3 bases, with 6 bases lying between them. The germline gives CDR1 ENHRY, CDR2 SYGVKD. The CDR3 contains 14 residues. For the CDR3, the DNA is TGTGCCATCAGTGAGTCTTCTATCAAAAACATTCAGTACTTC. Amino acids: CAISESSIKNIQYF.

The CDR3 DNA follows: TGTGCCAGCAGCTACCTGACAGGGGTGACCGGGGAGCTGTTTTTT. This translates into CASSYLTGVTGELFF. The J gene is TRBJ2-2, the V gene TRBV7-2; TRBD1 agrees at 8 bases. J lost 5 bases, V lost 4 bases, and 6 bases had no gene match. Germline-derived CDR1 and CDR2 are SGHTA and FQGNSA. The CDR3 has 15 amino acids.

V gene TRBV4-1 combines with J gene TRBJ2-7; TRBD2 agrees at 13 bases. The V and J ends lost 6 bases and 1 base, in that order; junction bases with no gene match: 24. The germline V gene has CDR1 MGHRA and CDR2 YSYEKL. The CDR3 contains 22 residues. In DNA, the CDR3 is TGCGCCAGCAGTGACAAAGCCCCTCCGTTTACTAGCGGGGGGGCCTTATCCTACGAGCAGTACTTC. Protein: CASSDKAPPFTSGGALSYEQYF.

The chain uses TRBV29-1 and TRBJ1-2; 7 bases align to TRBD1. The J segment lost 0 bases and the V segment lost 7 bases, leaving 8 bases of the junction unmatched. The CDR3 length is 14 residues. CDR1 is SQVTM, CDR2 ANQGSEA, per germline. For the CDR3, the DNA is TGCAGCGCCAAGGGGGACAGATCTAACTATGGCTACACCTTC. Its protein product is CSAKGDRSNYGYTF.

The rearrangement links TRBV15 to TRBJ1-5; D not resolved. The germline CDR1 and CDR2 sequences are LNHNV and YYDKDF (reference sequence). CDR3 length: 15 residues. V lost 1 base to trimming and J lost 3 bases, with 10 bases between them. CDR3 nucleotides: TGTGCCACCAGCAGAGGCAGGCAGTTCAATCAGCCCCAGCATTTT. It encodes CATSRGRQFNQPQHF.